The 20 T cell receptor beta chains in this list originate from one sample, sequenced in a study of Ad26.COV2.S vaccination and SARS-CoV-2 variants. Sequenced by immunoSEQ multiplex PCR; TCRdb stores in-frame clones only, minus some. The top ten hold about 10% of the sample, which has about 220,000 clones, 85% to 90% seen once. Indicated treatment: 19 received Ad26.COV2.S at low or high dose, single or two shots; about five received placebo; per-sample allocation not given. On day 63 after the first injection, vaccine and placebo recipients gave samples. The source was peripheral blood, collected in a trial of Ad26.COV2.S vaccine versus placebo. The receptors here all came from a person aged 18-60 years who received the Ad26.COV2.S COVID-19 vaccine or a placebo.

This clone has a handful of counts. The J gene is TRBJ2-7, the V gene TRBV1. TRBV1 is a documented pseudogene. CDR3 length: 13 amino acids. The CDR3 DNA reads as TGCACCAGCAGCCAAGTACGTCATTGCGAGCAGTACTTC. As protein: CTSSQVRHCEQYF.

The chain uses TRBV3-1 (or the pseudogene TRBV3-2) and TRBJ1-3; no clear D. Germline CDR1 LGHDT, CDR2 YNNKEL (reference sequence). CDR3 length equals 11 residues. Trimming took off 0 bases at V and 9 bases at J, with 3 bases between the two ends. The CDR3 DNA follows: TGTGCCAGCAGCCAAGACGGCACCATATATTTT. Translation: CASSQDGTIYF.

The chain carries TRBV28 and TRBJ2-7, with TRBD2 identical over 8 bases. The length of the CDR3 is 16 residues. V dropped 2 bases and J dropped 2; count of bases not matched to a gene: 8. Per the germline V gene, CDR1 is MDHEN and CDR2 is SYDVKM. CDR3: CASSLPQRGSTYEQYF. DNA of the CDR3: TGTGCCAGCAGTTTACCCCAGCGGGGGTCCACCTACGAGCAGTACTTC.

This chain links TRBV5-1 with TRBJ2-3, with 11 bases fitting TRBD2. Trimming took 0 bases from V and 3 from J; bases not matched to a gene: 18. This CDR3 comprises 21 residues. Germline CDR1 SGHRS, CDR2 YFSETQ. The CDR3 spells CASSLALAPKLAGEPTDTQYF. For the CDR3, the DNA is TGCGCCAGCAGCTTGGCCCTAGCTCCGAAACTAGCGGGGGAACCTACAGATACGCAGTATTTT.

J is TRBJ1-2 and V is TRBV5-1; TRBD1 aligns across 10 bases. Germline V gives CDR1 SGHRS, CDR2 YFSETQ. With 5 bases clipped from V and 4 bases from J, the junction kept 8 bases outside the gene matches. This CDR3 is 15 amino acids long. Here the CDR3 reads CASRDRDRGFYGYTF. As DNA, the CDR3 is TGCGCCAGCAGGGACAGGGACAGGGGTTTCTATGGCTACACCTTC.

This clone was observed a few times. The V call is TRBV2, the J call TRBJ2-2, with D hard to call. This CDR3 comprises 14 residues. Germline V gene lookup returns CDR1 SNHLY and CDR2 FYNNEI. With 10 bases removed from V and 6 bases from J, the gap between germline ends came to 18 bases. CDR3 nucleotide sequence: TGTGCCACCAAAGGATACTATTCGTCCGGGGAGCTGTTTTTT. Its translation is CATKGYYSSGELFF.

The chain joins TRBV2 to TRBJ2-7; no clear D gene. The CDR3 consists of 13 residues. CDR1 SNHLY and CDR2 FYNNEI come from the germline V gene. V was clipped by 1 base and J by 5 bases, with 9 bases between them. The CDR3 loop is CASSEGGRDEQYF. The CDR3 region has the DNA TGTGCCAGCAGTGAAGGCGGACGAGACGAGCAGTACTTC.

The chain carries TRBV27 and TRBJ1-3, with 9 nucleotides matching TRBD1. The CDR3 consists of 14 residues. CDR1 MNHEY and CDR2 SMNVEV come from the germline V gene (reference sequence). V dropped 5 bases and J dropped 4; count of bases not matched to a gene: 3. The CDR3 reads CASSRTGGGNTIYF. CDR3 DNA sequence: TGTGCCAGCAGTCGAACAGGGGGCGGAAACACCATATATTTT.

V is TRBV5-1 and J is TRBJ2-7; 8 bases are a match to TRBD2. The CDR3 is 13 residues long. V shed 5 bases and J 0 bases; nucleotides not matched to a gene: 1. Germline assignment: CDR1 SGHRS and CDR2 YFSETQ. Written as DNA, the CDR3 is TGCGCCAGCAGTAGCGGGGTCTCCTACGAGCAGTACTTC. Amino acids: CASSSGVSYEQYF.

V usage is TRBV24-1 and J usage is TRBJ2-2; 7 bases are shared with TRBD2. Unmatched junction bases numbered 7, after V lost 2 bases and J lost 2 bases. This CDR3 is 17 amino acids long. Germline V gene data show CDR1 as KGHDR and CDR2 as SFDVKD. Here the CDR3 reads CATSDSWTRLNTGELFF. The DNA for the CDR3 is TGTGCCACCAGTGATTCCTGGACTAGATTAAACACCGGGGAGCTGTTTTTT.

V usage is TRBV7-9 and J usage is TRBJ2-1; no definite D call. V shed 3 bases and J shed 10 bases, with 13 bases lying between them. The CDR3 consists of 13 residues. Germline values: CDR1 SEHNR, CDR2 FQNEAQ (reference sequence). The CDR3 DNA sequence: TGTGCCAGCAGCTTTCTCTTTCGGATGGAGCAGTTCTTC. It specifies CASSFLFRMEQFF.

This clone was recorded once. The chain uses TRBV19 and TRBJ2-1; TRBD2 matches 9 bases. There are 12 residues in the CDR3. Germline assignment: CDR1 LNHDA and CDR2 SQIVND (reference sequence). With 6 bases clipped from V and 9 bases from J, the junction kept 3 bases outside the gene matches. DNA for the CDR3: TGTGCCAGTAGGGGTAGCGGGGGTGAGCAGTTCTTC. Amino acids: CASRGSGGEQFF.

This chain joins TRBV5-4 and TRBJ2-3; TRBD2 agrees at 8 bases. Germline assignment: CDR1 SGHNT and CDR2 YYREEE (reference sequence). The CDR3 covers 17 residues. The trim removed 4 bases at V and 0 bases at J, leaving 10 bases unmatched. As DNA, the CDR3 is TGTGCCAGCAGCAAACCCCTAGCGGGTATAAGCACAGATACGCAGTATTTT. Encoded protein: CASSKPLAGISTDTQYF.

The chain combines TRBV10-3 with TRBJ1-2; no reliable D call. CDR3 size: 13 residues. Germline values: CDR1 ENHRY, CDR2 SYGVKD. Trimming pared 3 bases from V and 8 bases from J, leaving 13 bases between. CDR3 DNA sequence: TGTGCCATCAGTGACGCGACCGAGCGGGGCTACACCTTC. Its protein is CAISDATERGYTF.

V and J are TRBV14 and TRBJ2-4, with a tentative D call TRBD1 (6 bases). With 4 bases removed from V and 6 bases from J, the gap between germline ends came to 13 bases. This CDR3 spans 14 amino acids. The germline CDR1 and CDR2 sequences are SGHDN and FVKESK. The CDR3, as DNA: TGTGCCAGCAGCCTCCGGACAGACTCAAACATTCAGTACTTC. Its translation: CASSLRTDSNIQYF. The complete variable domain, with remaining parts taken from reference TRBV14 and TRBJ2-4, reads EAGVTQFPSHSVIEKGQTVTLRCDPISGHDNLYWYRRVMGKEIKFLLHFVKESKQDESGMPNNRFLAERTGGTYSTLKVQPAELEDSGVYFCASSLRTDSNIQYFGAGTRLSVL.

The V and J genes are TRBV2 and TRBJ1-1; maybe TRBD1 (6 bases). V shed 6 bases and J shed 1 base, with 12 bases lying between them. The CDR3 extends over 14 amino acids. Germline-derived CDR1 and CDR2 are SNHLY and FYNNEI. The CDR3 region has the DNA TGTGCCAGCAGAGCCGGGACACAGAACACTGAAGCTTTCTTT. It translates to CASRAGTQNTEAFF.

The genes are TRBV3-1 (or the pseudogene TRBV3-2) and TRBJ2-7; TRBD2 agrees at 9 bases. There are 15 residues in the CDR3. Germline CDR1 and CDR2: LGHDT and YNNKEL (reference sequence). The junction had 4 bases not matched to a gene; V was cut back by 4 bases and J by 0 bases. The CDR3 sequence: CASSPSGESSYEQYF. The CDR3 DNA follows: TGTGCCAGCAGCCCTAGCGGGGAAAGCTCCTACGAGCAGTACTTC.

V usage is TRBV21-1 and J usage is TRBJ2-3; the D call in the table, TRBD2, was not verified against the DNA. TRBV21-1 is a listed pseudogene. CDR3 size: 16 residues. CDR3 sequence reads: CASSAKGGRNTDTQYF. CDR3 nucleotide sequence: TGTGCCAGCAGCGCAAAGGGGGGGCGCAACACAGATACGCAGTATTTT.

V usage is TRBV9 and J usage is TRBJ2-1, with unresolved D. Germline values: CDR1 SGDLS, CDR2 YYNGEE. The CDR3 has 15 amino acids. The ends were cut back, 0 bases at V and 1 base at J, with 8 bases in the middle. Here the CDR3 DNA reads TGTGCCAGCAGCGTAGCGGGTAGGTCCTACAATGAGCAGTTCTTC. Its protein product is CASSVAGRSYNEQFF. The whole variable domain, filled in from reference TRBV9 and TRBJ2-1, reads DSGVTQTPKHLITATGQRVTLRCSPRSGDLSVYWYQQSLDQGLQFLIQYYNGEERAKGNILERFSAQQFPDLHSELNLSSLELGDSALYFCASSVAGRSYNEQFFGPGTRLTVL.

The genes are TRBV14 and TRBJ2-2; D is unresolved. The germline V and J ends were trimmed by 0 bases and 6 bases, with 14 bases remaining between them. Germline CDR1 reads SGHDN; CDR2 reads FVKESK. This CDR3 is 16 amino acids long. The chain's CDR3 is CASSQDLGTVAGELFF. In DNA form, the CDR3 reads TGTGCCAGCAGCCAAGATCTTGGTACAGTGGCCGGGGAGCTGTTTTTT.